This T cell receptor (beta chain) was identified during a study of metastatic and nonmetastatic thyroid tumors. Looking at the study overall: For malignant and benign thyroid patients, tumor or nodule tissue and blood were the sources whose repertoires were compared.

As concerns this clone: One junction end disagrees with the germline gene, perhaps due to a read error.

TCRdb re-called the PCR reads through MiXCR. The data hold around 16,000 clones, with under 30% observed a single time. CDR3 length: 13 residues. Looked up from germline, CDR1 is WSHSY and CDR2 is SAAADI. Before thyroid surgery, none of the patients had received any treatment. This chain joins TRBV10-2 and TRBJ1-5; D unclear. The clonotype originates from a female donor with papillary thyroid cancer or a benign thyroid nodule (not recorded which). Some clones in this sample may be carry-over from other donors' samples. Specimen: adjacent normal tissue. CDR3 region: CAGSSDNNQPQHF. The CDR3 DNA reads TGCGCCGGCAGTTCAGACAATAATCAGCCCCAGCATTTT.